The 2 T cell receptor beta chains reported below all come from one sample, sequenced in a study of T cell changes during pregnancy in multiple sclerosis. Clones were read by immunoSEQ multiplex PCR, and TCRdb kept only the in-frame ones, dropping some. Here the sample spans about 80,000 clones, about 92% being singletons. The sequenced sample was peripheral blood, obtained after pregnancy. These receptors were obtained from a female donor in good health, enrolled as a control in a pregnancy study.

The V call is TRBV12-5, the J call TRBJ1-2, with D hard to call. The CDR3 runs to 12 residues. V lost 3 bases and J 4 bases, leaving 6 bases between the germline ends. CDR1 LGHNT and CDR2 FRNRAP come from the germline V gene. The CDR3 DNA sequence: TGTGCTAGTGGTTTTTCCGGCTATGGCTACACCTTC. Translation: CASGFSGYGYTF.

The CDR3 DNA follows: TGTGCCAGCAGCTTCGAACAAGGGGCCCGGCTCTACACAGATACGCAGTATTTT. Amino acids: CASSFEQGARLYTDTQYF. The V and J genes are TRBV9 and TRBJ2-3, with a weak D call TRBD1 (5 bases). Germline-derived CDR1 and CDR2 are SGDLS and YYNGEE. V lost 4 bases, J lost 2 bases, and 23 bases lay in between. The CDR3 spans 18 residues.